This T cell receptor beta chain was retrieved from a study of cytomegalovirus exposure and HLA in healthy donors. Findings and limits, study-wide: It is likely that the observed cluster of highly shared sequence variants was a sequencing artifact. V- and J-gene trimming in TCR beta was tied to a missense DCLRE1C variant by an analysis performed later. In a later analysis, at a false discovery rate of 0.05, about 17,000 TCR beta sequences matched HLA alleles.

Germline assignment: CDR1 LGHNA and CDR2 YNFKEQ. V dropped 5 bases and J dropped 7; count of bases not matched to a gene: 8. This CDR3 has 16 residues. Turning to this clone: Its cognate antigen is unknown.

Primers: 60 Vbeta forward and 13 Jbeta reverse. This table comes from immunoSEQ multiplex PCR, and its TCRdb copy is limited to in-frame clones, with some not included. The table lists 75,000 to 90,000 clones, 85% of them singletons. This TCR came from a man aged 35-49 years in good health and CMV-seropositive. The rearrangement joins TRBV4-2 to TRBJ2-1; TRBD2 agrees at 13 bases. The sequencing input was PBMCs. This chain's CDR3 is CASSKGLAGRGNEQFF. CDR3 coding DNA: TGTGCCAGCAGCAAGGGACTAGCGGGGCGTGGTAATGAGCAGTTCTTC.